This TCR beta chain was identified in a study of CD8+ T cells in alopecia areata. Study-level information: In an open-label trial, patients got 5 to 10 mg tofacitinib twice daily.

RNA extraction and reverse transcription yielded cDNA as sequencing template. Sequencing used immunoSEQ multiplex PCR; TCRdb keeps in-frame clones, though not all of them. Seen here are about 200,000 clones, 58% observed once, and the top ten hold about 5%. This clone was observed a few times. Its antigen is unidentified. Trimming shortened V by 4 bases and J by 1 base, and 17 bases separated the two germline ends. Looked up from germline, CDR1 is SQVTM and CDR2 is ANQGSEA. This CDR3 is 15 amino acids long. Treatment meaning: oral pan-JAK inhibitor, 5-10 mg twice daily. Isolation of CD4+ and CD8+ T cells from PBMCs was achieved by sorting. Study outcomes and limitations: Only a single nonresponder existed, so baseline CD8+ expansion links stay unclear. In blood and scalp, many expanded lesional clones persisted during tofacitinib.

The source is a human donor with alopecia areata. This specimen was CD4+ T cells sorted from blood, taken at week 24, from a patient treated with tofacitinib. The chain employs TRBV29-1 and TRBJ2-7; D might be TRBD1 or TRBD2, each matching 5 bases. The CDR3: CSVGPRAGGSYEQYF. The CDR3 nucleotides read TGCAGCGTTGGACCCCGGGCTGGGGGATCCTACGAGCAGTACTTC.